One sample yielded the 20 T cell receptor beta chains listed below, sequenced in a study of cytomegalovirus exposure and HLA in healthy donors (TCRdb year 2017). The library was produced with the immunoSEQ multiplex PCR assay. For the multiplex PCR, a mixture combining 60 forward primers for TCR Vbeta segments and 13 reverse primers for TCR Jbeta segments was used. TCRdb holds this immuneACCESS table with in-frame rearrangements only. Some clones are missing; in checked studies, unresolved V genes explain under half, and the rest has no known cause. The sample includes 100,000 to 150,000 clones, with roughly a tenth observed a single time. In total, the top ten clones hold 4.6% of the sample. The source material was PBMCs. Receptors were obtained from a woman under 30 in good health and CMV-seropositive.

The rearrangement uses TRBV29-1 and TRBJ1-1; no firm D call. The CDR3 is 12 amino acids. Between the trimmed V and J ends, which lost 4 bases and 1 base, there was a span of 7 bases. Germline CDR1 and CDR2: SQVTM and ANQGSEA. In DNA, the CDR3 is TGCAGCGTTGTTTCAGGGAACACTGAAGCTTTCTTT. Its translation: CSVVSGNTEAFF.

This clone has just a few counts. Other nucleotide sequences from this sample produce the same CDR3. This chain uses TRBV19 with TRBJ1-1, with D possibly TRBD1 on 5 matching bases. V shed 5 bases and J shed 2 bases, with 9 bases lying between them. This CDR3 region has 13 residues. In germline, CDR1 is LNHDA, CDR2 SQIVND (reference sequence). CDR3 residues: CASSVTGNTEAFF. DNA for the CDR3: TGTGCCAGTAGTGTCACAGGCAACACTGAAGCTTTCTTT.

The J gene is TRBJ2-1, the V gene TRBV7-9; D is unresolved. The CDR3 runs 13 residues. CDR1 is SEHNR and CDR2 is FQNEAQ in the germline V gene (reference sequence). The V gene lost 6 bases and the J gene lost 6 bases, with 12 bases spanning the gap. Here the CDR3 reads CASSPAPGNEQFF. The CDR3 DNA follows: TGTGCCAGCAGTCCAGCTCCGGGCAATGAGCAGTTCTTC.

This clone was counted a few times. The chain carries TRBV4-2 and TRBJ2-3; D gene unclear. The V and J ends lost 1 base and 4 bases respectively, with 12 bases between them. CDR3 length: 15 amino acids. CDR1 LGHNA and CDR2 YNFKEQ come from the germline V gene. In nucleotides, the CDR3 is TGTGCCAGCAGCCAAGGGCTAGTAGTTCCAGATACGCAGTATTTT. Translating gives CASSQGLVVPDTQYF.

In its sample, this clone was seen a few times. V and J are TRBV6-1 and TRBJ2-4; TRBD1 is a possible D gene (6 bases). The CDR3 is made up of 14 amino acids. V was pared by 7 bases and J by 5 bases, with 15 bases between. The V gene's germline CDR1 is MNHNS and CDR2 SASEGT. CDR3 sequence: CASKGDVGQNIQYF. The CDR3 DNA follows: TGTGCCAGCAAGGGGGACGTCGGGCAAAACATTCAGTACTTC.

This clone has a handful of counts. The rearrangement links TRBV7-9 to TRBJ2-5; 7 bases are shared with TRBD1. V gave up 5 bases and J gave up 1 base; unmatched junction bases: 7. The CDR3 extends over 15 amino acids. Germline V gene data show CDR1 as SEHNR and CDR2 as FQNEAQ (reference sequence). CDR3 in DNA: TGTGCCAGCAGCCCCCCTGACAGGGTCCAAGAGACCCAGTACTTC. Protein sequence: CASSPPDRVQETQYF.

The chain links TRBV9 to TRBJ1-2; 10 nucleotides match TRBD1. CDR1 SGDLS and CDR2 YYNGEE come from the germline V gene. Germline trimming cut 0 bases from V and 4 bases from J; bases unmatched to any gene: 3. The CDR3 extends over 15 amino acids. CDR3 sequence reads: CASSVEGQGLYGYTF. CDR3 in DNA: TGTGCCAGCAGCGTAGAGGGACAGGGGCTCTATGGCTACACCTTC.

Only a few counts were recorded for this clone. The gene calls are TRBV28 and TRBJ2-1; TRBD1 agrees at 9 bases. Looked up from germline, CDR1 is MDHEN and CDR2 is SYDVKM. The CDR3 has 13 residues. The ends lost 10 bases at V and 8 bases at J; junction bases unmatched: 9. The CDR3 loop reads CAIPGQGVDEQFF. The CDR3 DNA reads as TGTGCCATCCCGGGACAGGGTGTCGATGAGCAGTTCTTC.

This clone was observed a few times. The chain uses TRBV5-1 and TRBJ2-3, with D perhaps matching TRBD2 (6 bases). Trimming removed 2 bases from V and 1 base from J, with 11 bases in between. The CDR3 covers 15 residues. Germline CDR1 SGHRS, CDR2 YFSETQ. The CDR3 is CASSFTGAGTDTQYF. The CDR3 DNA is TGCGCCAGCAGCTTTACGGGAGCAGGCACAGATACGCAGTATTTT.

This sequence joins TRBV28 and TRBJ1-2, with 8 nucleotides matching TRBD1. The CDR3 runs to 14 residues. V lost 6 bases to trimming and J lost 7 bases; unmatched junction nucleotides: 10. Germline loops: CDR1 MDHEN, CDR2 SYDVKM. The CDR3 region is CASRAAGTGCGYTF. The CDR3 region has the DNA TGTGCCAGCAGAGCGGCCGGGACAGGATGTGGCTACACCTTC.

Only a few counts were recorded for this clone. This chain connects TRBV7-8 to TRBJ1-2, with 7 bases that match TRBD1. Germline-derived CDR1 and CDR2 are SGHVS and FQNEAQ. V lost 2 bases to trimming and J lost 5 bases; unmatched junction nucleotides: 8. The CDR3 sequence is 15 residues long. The CDR3 is CASSLRTGDLYGYTF. Written as DNA, the CDR3 is TGTGCCAGCAGCTTACGGACAGGAGACCTATATGGCTACACCTTC.

This clone was found a few times. The chain uses TRBV11-3 and TRBJ2-1; D remains ambiguous. The CDR3 has 11 amino acids. Trimming stripped 4 bases from V and 9 bases from J, with 7 bases between. Germline CDR1 reads SGHNT; CDR2 reads YENEEA. This chain's CDR3 is CASSSRVEQFF. The CDR3 bases are TGTGCCAGCAGCTCACGCGTTGAGCAGTTCTTC.

This clone was counted between two and nine times. The chain is built from TRBV10-3 and TRBJ2-3; 9 nucleotides match TRBD2. The germline gives CDR1 ENHRY, CDR2 SYGVKD. The CDR3 contains 15 residues. Unmatched junction bases numbered 4, after V lost 4 bases and J lost 2 bases. CDR3 amino acids: CAISVAGGLTDTQYF. The CDR3 DNA reads as TGTGCCATCAGTGTGGCGGGAGGGCTCACAGATACGCAGTATTTT.

CDR3 loop: CASSRDTGELFF. CDR3 nucleotide sequence: TGTGCCAGCAGCCGGGACACCGGGGAGCTGTTTTTT. The chain recombines TRBV7-2 with TRBJ2-2; no firm D call. CDR3 length: 12 amino acids. The germline V gene encodes CDR1 SGHTA and CDR2 FQGNSA. V lost 5 bases to trimming and J lost 3 bases, with 4 bases between them. The full variable domain, rest sourced from reference TRBV7-2 and TRBJ2-2, is GAGVSQSPSNKVTEKGKDVELRCDPISGHTALYWYRQSLGQGLEFLIYFQGNSAPDKSGLPSDRFSAERTGGSVSTLTIQRTQQEDSAVYLCASSRDTGELFFGEGSRLTVL.

V and J are TRBV7-2 and TRBJ2-1, with 9 bases aligning to TRBD2. V lost 1 base and J lost 8; bases outside the gene matches: 9. The CDR3 consists of 16 residues. Germline V gene data show CDR1 as SGHTA and CDR2 as FQGNSA. Written as DNA, the CDR3 is TGTGCCAGCAGCTTAGTGGCGGGAGGGCACTGGGATGAGCAGTTCTTC. It encodes CASSLVAGGHWDEQFF.

The chain carries TRBV15 and TRBJ1-6; D might be TRBD1 (5 bases). Trimming shortened V by 5 bases and J by 10 bases, and 9 bases separated the two germline ends. CDR3 length: 12 amino acids. From germline, CDR1 is LNHNV and CDR2 YYDKDF (reference sequence). The DNA of the CDR3 is TGTGCCACCAGCCCGGGGGGGTCACCCCTCCACTTT. Protein product: CATSPGGSPLHF.

The chain recombines TRBV20-1 with TRBJ2-7, with D possibly matching TRBD1 (6 bases). The CDR3 runs 11 residues. Germline loops: CDR1 DFQATT, CDR2 SNEGSKA (reference sequence). Trimming cost V 7 bases and J 5 bases, with 12 bases left between them. The DNA for the CDR3 is TGCAGTGTTCCCACAGGGCACGAGCAGTACTTC. It codes for CSVPTGHEQYF.

A few counts support this clone. This chain uses TRBV6-5 with TRBJ2-3; 11 bases map to TRBD2. V lost 1 base to trimming and J lost 2 bases; unmatched junction nucleotides: 2. In germline, CDR1 is MNHEY, CDR2 SVGAGI. This CDR3 has 16 amino acids. The CDR3 is CASSYLAGGFTDTQYF. The CDR3 coding sequence is TGTGCCAGCAGTTACTTAGCGGGAGGGTTCACAGATACGCAGTATTTT.

V usage is TRBV28 and J usage is TRBJ2-2, with 8 bases that match TRBD1. The CDR3 runs 17 residues. Germline trimming cut 6 bases from V and 5 bases from J; bases unmatched to any gene: 14. Germline CDR1 is MDHEN and CDR2 is SYDVKM. The chain's CDR3 is CASSFSEQGARTGELFF. CDR3 sequence (DNA): TGTGCCAGCAGCTTCTCCGAGCAGGGGGCGCGGACCGGGGAGCTGTTTTTT.

This chain connects TRBV5-1 to TRBJ1-3, with D maybe TRBD1 (5 bases). The ends were cut back, 4 bases at V and 3 bases at J, with 14 bases in the middle. Germline CDR1 is SGHRS and CDR2 is YFSETQ. The CDR3 spans 15 residues. CDR3 residues: CASSLQGLGGNTIYF. In nucleotides, the CDR3 is TGCGCCAGCAGCCTCCAGGGACTGGGTGGAAACACCATATATTTT.